This TCR beta chain is drawn from a study of shared clonotypes between healthy human individuals. Study overall: CD4 naive and CD4 memory each took three plates per donor, while CD8 naive took two and CD8 memory one. Study findings and constraints: What limited the represented genetic and exposure-history diversity was the small number of donors. Collection of samples was limited to blood; tissue repertoires likely differ.

Sequenced by immunoSEQ multiplex PCR; TCRdb stores in-frame clones only, minus some. Of 2 million to 2.5 million clones listed, approximately 94% are singletons. Germline CDR1 is SNHLY and CDR2 is FYNNEI. CDR3 length: 15 amino acids. V was clipped by 4 bases and J by 2 bases, with 12 bases between them. This clone showed up just once. What it recognizes is unknown. This receptor was obtained from a man aged 18 to 30 in good health. The chain links TRBV2 to TRBJ1-5; D call uncertain. Sequenced input: naive CD4+ T cells sorted from blood. This sample's subset: CD45RA+ positively selected. The CDR3 DNA is TGTGCCAGCAGTGGTGGGGATACTCGCAATCAGCCCCAGCATTTT. Its translation is CASSGGDTRNQPQHF.